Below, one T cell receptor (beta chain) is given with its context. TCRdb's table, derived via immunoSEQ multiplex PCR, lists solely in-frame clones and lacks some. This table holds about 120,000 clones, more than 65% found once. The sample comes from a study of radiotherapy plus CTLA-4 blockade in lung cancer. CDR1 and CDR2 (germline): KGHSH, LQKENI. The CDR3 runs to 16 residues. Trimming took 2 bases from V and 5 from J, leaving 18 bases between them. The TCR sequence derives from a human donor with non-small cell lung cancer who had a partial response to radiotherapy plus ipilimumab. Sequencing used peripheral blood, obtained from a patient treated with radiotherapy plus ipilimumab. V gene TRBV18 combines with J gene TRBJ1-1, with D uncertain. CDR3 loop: CASSPFSGSGGTEAFF. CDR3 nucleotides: TGTGCCAGCTCACCATTTTCCGGGTCCGGAGGGACTGAAGCTTTCTTT. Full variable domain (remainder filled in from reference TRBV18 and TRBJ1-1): NAGVMQNPRHLVRRRGQEARLRCSPMKGHSHVYWYRQLPEEGLKFMVYLQKENIIDESGMPKERFSAEFPKEGPSILRIQQVVRGDSAAYFCASSPFSGSGGTEAFFGQGTRLTVV.